Presented here are 20 T cell receptor beta chains from one specimen sequenced in a study of blood T cells in healthy people across ages. Next came a second PCR, run for about 6 to 12 cycles, which used a sample-barcoded 5' primer along with a J-beta primer mix. TCRdb analysed the 5' RACE reads with MiXCR anew, one entry per CDR3 protein. The top ten clones hold approximately 20% of a sample with some 750,000 distinct CDR3 sequences, 22% of them seen once. Sequenced material: blood. The source of these receptors is a man aged 65 to 85 in good health.

This clonotype was picked up a small number of times. The chain uses TRBV7-2 and TRBJ2-1; D remains unclear. CDR3 length: 13 amino acids. Trimming stripped 5 bases from V and 7 bases from J, with 12 bases between. The germline CDR1 and CDR2 sequences are SGHTA and FQGNSA. This CDR3 is CASSPLYGNEQFF. The CDR3 region has the DNA TGTGCCAGCAGCCCCCTGTATGGGAATGAGCAGTTCTTC.

This clonotype was found a few times. The chain carries TRBV20-1 and TRBJ2-7; D may be TRBD1 or TRBD2 (5 bases each). Trimming shortened V by 4 bases and J by 4 bases, and 17 bases separated the two germline ends. Germline CDR1 is DFQATT and CDR2 is SNEGSKA (reference sequence). CDR3 length: 14 residues. The CDR3: CSAMAPGTGYEQYV. CDR3 sequence (DNA): TGCAGTGCTATGGCCCCTGGGACGGGTTACGAGCAGTACGTC.

This clonotype was seen only a few times. The rearrangement joins TRBV28 to TRBJ1-1, with 12 bases aligning to TRBD1. This CDR3 region has 16 residues. V dropped 7 bases and J dropped 3; count of bases not matched to a gene: 9. The germline V gene encodes CDR1 MDHEN and CDR2 SYDVKM. CDR3 sequence reads: CASTPYGTGGYTEAFF. The CDR3 DNA follows: TGTGCCAGCACGCCCTACGGGACAGGGGGCTACACTGAAGCTTTCTTT.

V usage is TRBV7-2 and J usage is TRBJ2-5; D is perhaps TRBD2 (6 bases). The J call may not be correct, given that the DNA end is closer to TRBJ2-1. The CDR3 length is 13 residues. Germline loops: CDR1 SGHTA, CDR2 FQGNSA. The CDR3 DNA reads as TGTGCCAGCAGCTTATCTTGGGACTATGAGCAGTTCTTC. This encodes CASSLSWDYEQFF.

This clonotype was detected a few times. The genes are TRBV6-5 and TRBJ1-5, with D possibly TRBD1 on 6 matching bases. The CDR3 totals 15 residues. Between the trimmed V and J ends, which lost 8 bases and 9 bases, there was a span of 23 bases. CDR1 and CDR2 (germline): MNHEY, SVGAGI. CDR3 sequence: CASGRGPRTGGPQHF. Here the CDR3 DNA reads TGTGCCAGCGGCAGGGGACCCCGCACGGGCGGGCCCCAGCATTTT.

As DNA, the CDR3 is TGCGCCAGCAGCCACACAGAGCGGGGATTTGTAGATACGCAGTATTTT. Its protein is CASSHTERGFVDTQYF. J is TRBJ2-3 and V is TRBV4-1, with TRBD2 matching 7 bases. The CDR3 totals 16 residues. Germline values: CDR1 MGHRA, CDR2 YSYEKL. V lost 3 bases, J lost 5 bases, and 11 bases stayed unmatched.

This clonotype turned up a few times. The V and J genes are TRBV12-3 or TRBV12-4 and TRBJ1-1; maybe TRBD1 (5 bases). Trimming removed 5 bases from V and 5 bases from J, with 15 bases in between. The CDR3 extends over 14 amino acids. The CDR3 region is CASSPRAGGTEAFF. As DNA, the CDR3 is TGTGCCAGCAGTCCCCGAGCGGGGGGAACTGAAGCTTTCTTT.

On this clonotype: Germline and junction disagree at one end, which may indicate a read error. This chain connects TRBV19 to TRBJ2-1, with D maybe TRBD1 (6 bases). The assigned J gene may be wrong: the sequence end matches TRBJ2-7 better. Germline V lookup: CDR1 LNHDA, CDR2 SQIVND (reference sequence). This CDR3 contains 14 residues. Here the CDR3 reads CANSRTVRGYEQYF. As DNA, the CDR3 is TGTGCCAATAGTAGGACAGTCAGGGGCTACGAGCAGTACTTC.

This clonotype was seen ten or more times. The gene calls are TRBV6-6 and TRBJ2-1; D not certain. This CDR3 is built from 12 residues. The germline V gene encodes CDR1 MNHNY and CDR2 SVGAGI (reference sequence). The germline V and J ends were trimmed by 2 bases and 10 bases, with 9 bases remaining between them. For the CDR3, the DNA is TGTGCCAGCAGTTACGCCCCAAGAGAGCAGTTCTTC. Protein: CASSYAPREQFF.

This chain joins TRBV12-3 or TRBV12-4 and TRBJ2-3, with TRBD2 identical over 9 bases. The trim removed 2 bases at V and 1 base at J, leaving 1 base unmatched. This CDR3 contains 15 residues. The CDR3 sequence is CASSLKRGGTDTQYF. Written as DNA, the CDR3 is TGTGCCAGCAGTTTAAAGCGGGGGGGCACAGATACGCAGTATTTT.

Only a few counts were recorded for this clonotype. The chain recombines TRBV3-1 with TRBJ1-3; maybe TRBD1 (6 bases). The CDR3 contains 14 residues. Trimming stripped 3 bases from V and 5 bases from J, with 11 bases between. Germline CDR1 LGHDT, CDR2 YNNKEL (reference sequence). The CDR3, as DNA: TGTGCCAGCAGCCACCGGGACATCCGAAACACCATATATTTT. Its translation is CASSHRDIRNTIYF. Looking up the rest from reference TRBV3-1 and TRBJ1-3 gives the full variable domain: DTAVSQTPKYLVTQMGNDKSIKCEQNLGHDTMYWYKQDSKKFLKIMFSYNNKELIINETVPNRFSPKSPDKAHLNLHINSLELGDSAVYFCASSHRDIRNTIYFGEGSWLTVV.

The rearrangement uses TRBV6-6 and TRBJ1-4; no firm D call. The CDR3 is 15 residues long. Trimming removed 0 bases from V and 2 bases from J, with 7 bases in between. CDR1 and CDR2 from the germline V gene are MNHNY and SVGAGI (reference sequence). Here the CDR3 reads CASSYSGSTNEKLFF. In DNA, the CDR3 is TGTGCCAGCAGTTACTCGGGCTCCACTAATGAAAAACTGTTTTTT.

This clonotype was detected only a few times. This is likely a read error, given that the CDR3 carries no conserved phenylalanine or tryptophan at its end. This chain links TRBV10-2 with TRBJ1-5; D is uncertain. Germline-derived CDR1 and CDR2 are WSHSY and SAAADI. The CDR3 spans 14 residues. The V end lost 3 bases, the J end lost 9 bases, and 15 bases lay between the germline ends. The CDR3, as DNA: TGCGCCAGCAGTGATAGACAAGTCGATCGGCCCCAGCATCTT. Its translation: CASSDRQVDRPQHL.

This clonotype was picked up a small number of times. This may come from a read error, since a much larger clone is one base off. The chain employs TRBV5-1 and TRBJ2-1; D remains unclear. Trimming took 1 base from V and 8 from J, leaving 4 bases between them. The CDR3 loop spans 11 amino acids. Germline CDR1 and CDR2: SGHRS and YFSETQ. Here the CDR3 reads CASSLNDEQFF. CDR3 nucleotides: TGCGCCAGCAGCTTGAACGATGAGCAGTTCTTC.

This clonotype was seen more than once but under ten times. The chain is built from TRBV6-1 and TRBJ2-5; D unclear. The J call is doubtful: the DNA matches TRBJ2-7 better. There are 10 residues in the CDR3. Per germline, CDR1 MNHNS and CDR2 SASEGT. The CDR3 spells CASGFYEQYF. CDR3 coding DNA: TGTGCCAGCGGTTTCTACGAGCAGTACTTC.

The chain combines TRBV28 with TRBJ1-2, with D hard to call. The CDR3 contains 13 residues. Trimming left V 7 bases short and J 8 bases short, with 17 bases between. From germline, CDR1 is MDHEN and CDR2 SYDVKM. The CDR3 DNA follows: TGTGCCAGCAATTCATACCTCGTATTCGGCTACACCTTC. Translating gives CASNSYLVFGYTF.

V is TRBV5-1 and J is TRBJ2-3; a weak D match, TRBD2 (5 bases). V was cut by 0 bases and J by 4 bases, with 12 bases left in between. Per the germline V gene, CDR1 is SGHRS and CDR2 is YFSETQ. The CDR3 totals 15 residues. CDR3 region: CASSLDSASSDTQYF. CDR3 nucleotide sequence: TGCGCCAGCAGCTTGGACTCTGCTAGCTCAGATACGCAGTATTTT.

The table lists this clonotype with a few counts. The gene calls are TRBV12-3 or TRBV12-4 and TRBJ1-1; D is unresolved. Trimming took 3 bases from V and 4 from J, leaving 12 bases between them. This CDR3 comprises 14 residues. CDR3 protein: CASSLWTDLTEAFF. For the CDR3, the DNA is TGTGCCAGCAGTTTGTGGACGGATCTCACTGAAGCTTTCTTT.

J is TRBJ2-1 and V is TRBV23-1, with 8 nucleotides matching TRBD2. TRBV23-1 is treated as an ORF (open reading frame) with a function not yet certain. V dropped 8 bases and J dropped 11; count of bases not matched to a gene: 17. CDR3 length: 15 amino acids. This CDR3 is CASSPGGGRFRKQFF. CDR3 DNA: TGCGCCAGCTCCCCCGGCGGGGGGCGCTTTCGAAAGCAGTTCTTC.

The rearrangement uses TRBV11-3 and TRBJ1-1; perhaps TRBD1 as D (6 bases). V was clipped by 5 bases and J by 1 base, with 14 bases between them. Germline V gene sequence: CDR1 SGHNT, CDR2 YENEEA. The CDR3 has 15 residues. CDR3 coding DNA: TGTGCCAGCAGCGTTAACAGGGCTTCGAACACTGAAGCTTTCTTT. It encodes CASSVNRASNTEAFF.